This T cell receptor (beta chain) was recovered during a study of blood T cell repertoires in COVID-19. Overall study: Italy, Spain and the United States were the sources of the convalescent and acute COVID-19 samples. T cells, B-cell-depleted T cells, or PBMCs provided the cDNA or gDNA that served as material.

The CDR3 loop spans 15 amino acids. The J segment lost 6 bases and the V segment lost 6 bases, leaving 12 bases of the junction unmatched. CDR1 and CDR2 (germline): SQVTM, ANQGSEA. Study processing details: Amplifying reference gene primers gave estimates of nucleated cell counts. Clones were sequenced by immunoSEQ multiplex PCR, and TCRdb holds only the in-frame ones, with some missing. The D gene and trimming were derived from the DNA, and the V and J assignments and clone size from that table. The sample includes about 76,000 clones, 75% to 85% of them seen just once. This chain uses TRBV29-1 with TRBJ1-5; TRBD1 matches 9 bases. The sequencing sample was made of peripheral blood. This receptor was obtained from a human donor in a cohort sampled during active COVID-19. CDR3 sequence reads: CSVLEGQGRGQPQHF. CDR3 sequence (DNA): TGCAGCGTACTAGAAGGACAGGGGAGAGGTCAGCCCCAGCATTTT.